This TCR beta chain was recorded in a study of blood T cell repertoires in COVID-19. The wider study: The origin of the acute and convalescent COVID-19 samples was the United States, Italy and Spain. The cDNA or gDNA used as material had been derived from T cells, B-cell-depleted T cells, or PBMCs.

Authors' processing steps: Cell counts per sample came from amplifying reference gene primers. TCRdb keeps only in-frame clones here, not all; method: immunoSEQ multiplex PCR. That table gives V, J and clone size, and the DNA gave D and trimming. The repertoire has around 120,000 clones, about 85% of them found once; the top ten carry around 2.2%. The material sequenced was peripheral blood. The receptor comes from a human donor in a cohort sampled during active COVID-19.

The DNA of the CDR3 is TGTGCCAGCAGCAACAACAGGGAATCCTACGAGCAGTACTTC. Its protein product is CASSNNRESYEQYF. The chain carries TRBV21-1 and TRBJ2-7; the table's D call of TRBD1 was not tested on the DNA. TRBV21-1 is classified as a pseudogene. This CDR3 has 14 residues.